This T cell receptor (beta chain) was found in a study of cytomegalovirus exposure and HLA in healthy donors. Study conclusions and caveats: Later on, a genetic analysis was performed. It linked a missense variant in DCLRE1C with V- and J-gene trimming of TCR beta. Among CMV-associated TCR beta chains, most appeared HLA-restricted in a later analysis.

The length of the CDR3 is 14 residues. The trim removed 2 bases at V and 7 bases at J, leaving 6 bases unmatched. Germline V gives CDR1 WSHSY, CDR2 SAAADI. This clone was recorded a few times. Its antigen is unknown. The primer mix had 60 Vbeta and 13 Jbeta primers. Original processing notes: A follow-up analysis tallied 60 million to 85 million unique TCR beta chains, roughly 10 million shared. Here immunoSEQ multiplex PCR was the method, and the copy in TCRdb shows in-frame clones only, minus some. The V and J calls and clone size were taken over from that table, and D and trimming were inferred from the DNA. Among over 110,000 clones listed, over 65% were seen once.

The chain links TRBV10-2 to TRBJ1-2, with 8 bases identical to TRBD1. The clonotype originates from a male donor in good health and CMV-seronegative. The specimen sequenced was PBMCs. The CDR3 DNA follows: TGCGCCAGCAGTGAGGCAGGGGGCATGGGTGGCTACACCTTC. Translating gives CASSEAGGMGGYTF.